This TCR beta chain is from a study of breast tumors, draining lymph nodes, adjacent tissues. Overall study results and limits: Tumors had less TCR diversity than lymph nodes, more than nontumor tissue.

Samples came from axillary lymph nodes draining the breast cancer. The CDR3 length is 17 residues. V was clipped by 4 bases and J by 4 bases; unmatched bases: 13. Looked up from germline, CDR1 is SGHAT and CDR2 is FQNNGV. TCRdb reprocessed the multiplex PCR reads with MiXCR, giving one entry per CDR3 protein. The sample includes 85,000 to 130,000 distinct CDR3 sequences, 21% seen only once; the top ten take roughly 1.2%. This clonotype was observed many times. Its antigen is undetermined. The sample taken for sequencing was axillary lymph node tissue. This rearrangement joins TRBV11-2 to TRBJ2-5, with 9 nucleotides matching TRBD1. This TCR was recovered from a female donor with breast cancer. Some clones in this sample may be carry-over from other donors' samples. The CDR3 protein is CASSYGDRARGVETQYF. Here the CDR3 DNA reads TGTGCCAGCAGCTATGGGGACAGGGCTCGGGGAGTAGAGACCCAGTACTTC.